A single sample gave rise to the 28 T cell receptor beta chains below, sequenced in a study of cytomegalovirus exposure and HLA in healthy donors. PCR involved 60 Vbeta and 13 Jbeta primers. TCRdb keeps only in-frame clones here, not all; method: immunoSEQ multiplex PCR. The repertoire holds tens of thousands of clones, with around three quarters as singletons. The sequenced material came from PBMCs. The receptors shown here come from a male donor in good health and CMV-seropositive.

Only a few counts were recorded for this clone. The rearrangement joins TRBV7-2 to TRBJ2-3; D might be TRBD2 (6 bases). V lost 5 bases to trimming and J lost 5 bases, with 11 bases between them. The CDR3 sequence is 13 residues long. The germline gives CDR1 SGHTA, CDR2 FQGNSA. CDR3 sequence: CASSGLGGDTQYF. The CDR3 DNA is TGTGCCAGCAGCGGACTGGGGGGAGATACGCAGTATTTT.

CDR3 sequence (DNA): TGTGCCAGCAGTTCGGGACAGGGTCTTGAAAAACTGTTTTTT. It specifies CASSSGQGLEKLFF. This chain links TRBV28 with TRBJ1-4; 9 nucleotides line up with TRBD1. The CDR3 is 14 amino acids. The germline V gene encodes CDR1 MDHEN and CDR2 SYDVKM. With V trimmed by 4 bases and J by 7 bases, 4 bases remained unmatched.

V usage is TRBV7-3 and J usage is TRBJ2-2; TRBD2 is a possible D gene (6 bases). V lost 2 bases and J lost 5, with 12 bases in between. The CDR3 consists of 15 residues. Germline V gene sequence: CDR1 SGHTA, CDR2 FQGTGA. CDR3 loop: CASSLWAAGTGELFF. CDR3 DNA sequence: TGTGCCAGCAGCTTATGGGCTGCGGGGACCGGGGAGCTGTTTTTT.

The chain couples TRBV30 to TRBJ2-3, with 7 bases identical to TRBD2. Germline V gene data show CDR1 as GTSNPN and CDR2 as SVGIG (reference sequence). After removal of 0 bases from V and 4 bases from J, the junction contained 4 bases not matched to a gene. CDR3 length: 14 residues. As DNA, the CDR3 is TGTGCCTGGAGTGTAGGGCTAGCGGCAGATACGCAGTATTTT. Its translation is CAWSVGLAADTQYF.

The chain links TRBV28 to TRBJ2-7; D is uncertain. Germline loops: CDR1 MDHEN, CDR2 SYDVKM. Trimming cost V 5 bases and J 1 base, with 6 bases left between them. The CDR3 runs 12 residues. CDR3 residues: CASSGNSYEQYF. In DNA form, the CDR3 reads TGTGCCAGCAGTGGCAATTCCTACGAGCAGTACTTC.

The V and J genes are TRBV7-2 and TRBJ1-4, with 7 bases that match TRBD1. V lost 5 bases, J lost 3 bases, and 6 bases stayed unmatched. The CDR3 consists of 15 residues. The germline V gene has CDR1 SGHTA and CDR2 FQGNSA. DNA of the CDR3: TGTGCCAGCAGCGCGACGACAGGGTCTAATGAAAAACTGTTTTTT. As protein: CASSATTGSNEKLFF.

V gene TRBV9 combines with J gene TRBJ2-1, with 12 bases matching TRBD2. V shed 6 bases, J shed 7 bases, and the junction held 5 bases outside the gene matches. Germline CDR1 and CDR2: SGDLS and YYNGEE. The CDR3 is made up of 14 amino acids. The CDR3 loop is CASTPLAGGNEQFF. CDR3 coding DNA: TGTGCCAGCACCCCGCTAGCGGGGGGGAATGAGCAGTTCTTC.

The genes are TRBV15 and TRBJ2-7, with 12 nucleotides matching TRBD1. There are 17 residues in the CDR3. Germline loops: CDR1 LNHNV, CDR2 YYDKDF (reference sequence). V gave up 3 bases and J gave up 6 bases; unmatched junction bases: 12. The CDR3 coding sequence is TGTGCCACCAGCAGCTATGGTAGGGGGACAGGGGGCGTCGAGCAGTACTTC. It is translated as CATSSYGRGTGGVEQYF.

The gene calls are TRBV10-3 and TRBJ1-1; 10 bases agree with TRBD1. Germline assignment: CDR1 ENHRY and CDR2 SYGVKD. The trim removed 6 bases at V and 0 bases at J, leaving 10 bases unmatched. The CDR3 sequence is 17 residues long. CDR3 residues: CAISPGQGILMNTEAFF. CDR3 DNA sequence: TGTGCCATCAGCCCGGGACAGGGGATCTTGATGAACACTGAAGCTTTCTTT.

The chain is built from TRBV7-8 and TRBJ2-1, with 10 bases that match TRBD1. The junction had 9 bases not matched to a gene; V was cut back by 2 bases and J by 5 bases. The CDR3 length is 17 residues. Germline V gene sequence: CDR1 SGHVS, CDR2 FQNEAQ. The CDR3 sequence is CASSLRQWDRGNNEQFF. For the CDR3, the DNA is TGTGCCAGCAGCTTACGGCAGTGGGACAGGGGAAACAATGAGCAGTTCTTC.

This chain links TRBV7-6 with TRBJ1-1, with D unclear. Germline-derived CDR1 and CDR2 are SGHVS and FNYEAQ. The CDR3 is 13 amino acids. With 5 bases removed from V and 4 bases from J, the gap between germline ends came to 11 bases. The CDR3: CASSPPRATEAFF. CDR3 DNA: TGTGCCAGCAGCCCACCGAGGGCCACTGAAGCTTTCTTT.

In this sample, this clone turned up once. The chain couples TRBV15 to TRBJ2-7; 7 bases fit TRBD2. This CDR3 comprises 17 residues. J lost 0 bases, V lost 4 bases, and 12 bases had no gene match. CDR1 and CDR2 (germline): LNHNV, YYDKDF (reference sequence). The CDR3 sequence is CATSKTLGASGSYEQYF. DNA for the CDR3: TGTGCCACCAGCAAAACCCTTGGAGCTAGCGGCTCCTACGAGCAGTACTTC.

This clone occurred once. The V call is TRBV5-8, the J call TRBJ2-2; D unclear. The CDR3 is 11 amino acids. V lost 9 bases and J 2 bases, leaving 5 bases between the germline ends. The V gene's germline CDR1 is SGHTS and CDR2 YDEGEE. For the CDR3, the DNA is TGTGCCATCCGTAACACCGGGGAGCTGTTTTTT. Translation gives CAIRNTGELFF.

The genes are TRBV9 and TRBJ2-7, with D perhaps TRBD1 (5 bases). From germline, CDR1 is SGDLS and CDR2 YYNGEE. The CDR3 length is 12 residues. Deletions cut 7 bases from V and 4 bases from J, with 12 bases between. CDR3 nucleotide sequence: TGTGCCAGCGAGGAACACAGGTACGAGCAGTACTTC. This gives the protein CASEEHRYEQYF.

The J gene is TRBJ1-6, the V gene TRBV2, with TRBD1 identical over 8 bases. Germline V gene lookup returns CDR1 SNHLY and CDR2 FYNNEI. Trimming removed 7 bases from V and 8 bases from J; junction bases left unmatched: 10. CDR3 length: 15 residues. Written as DNA, the CDR3 is TGTGCCAGCAATCCTGACAGGGGCGGATATTCACCCCTCCACTTT. This encodes CASNPDRGGYSPLHF.

The V gene is TRBV7-8, the J gene TRBJ2-5; the D gene is possibly TRBD2 (6 bases). The DNA end favors TRBJ2-7, so the J call may be wrong. Per germline, CDR1 SGHVS and CDR2 FQNEAQ. This CDR3 is 15 amino acids long. The CDR3 DNA is TGTGCCAGCAGCTTAGCCGGGACTGAGGTAGGCGAGCAGTACTTC. Translating gives CASSLAGTEVGEQYF.

This chain uses TRBV5-8 with TRBJ1-3, with 10 bases matching TRBD1. The CDR3 length is 13 residues. Per germline, CDR1 SGHTS and CDR2 YDEGEE. V lost 4 bases and J lost 7; bases outside the gene matches: 2. This CDR3 is CASSGTGVNTIYF. For the CDR3, the DNA is TGTGCCAGCAGCGGGACAGGGGTTAACACCATATATTTT.

This rearrangement joins TRBV5-1 to TRBJ2-1; the D is unclear. Trimming stripped 2 bases from V and 6 bases from J, with 12 bases between. Germline V lookup: CDR1 SGHRS, CDR2 YFSETQ. This CDR3 has 14 residues. The chain's CDR3 is CASSFERQSNEQFF. The CDR3 DNA sequence: TGCGCCAGCAGCTTTGAAAGACAATCCAATGAGCAGTTCTTC.

This chain links TRBV28 with TRBJ2-3; maybe TRBD1 (6 bases). V dropped 7 bases and J dropped 1 base, with 15 bases sitting between them. CDR3 length: 15 amino acids. The V gene's germline CDR1 is MDHEN and CDR2 SYDVKM. The CDR3 DNA reads TGTGCCAGCACCCGAGCAGGGGACGGCACAGATACGCAGTATTTT. It translates to CASTRAGDGTDTQYF.

The chain links TRBV27 to TRBJ1-6, with TRBD1 identical over 7 bases. V was pared by 4 bases and J by 4 bases, with 7 bases of the junction left unmatched. Germline V gives CDR1 MNHEY, CDR2 SMNVEV (reference sequence). The CDR3 loop spans 16 amino acids. CDR3 DNA sequence: TGTGCCAGCAGTTCCCCCGGGACAGAGTATAATTCACCCCTCCACTTT. Translated: CASSSPGTEYNSPLHF.

The V call is TRBV5-1, the J call TRBJ1-3; TRBD1 agrees at 9 bases. V lost 5 bases, J lost 7 bases, and 10 bases stayed unmatched. The germline gives CDR1 SGHRS, CDR2 YFSETQ. The CDR3 extends over 15 amino acids. The DNA for the CDR3 is TGCGCCAGCAGTACAAAACAGGGGGCTAACAACACCATATATTTT. It translates to CASSTKQGANNTIYF.

The rearrangement joins TRBV7-8 to TRBJ2-5; 10 positions agree with TRBD2. V lost 6 bases to trimming and J lost 2 bases; unmatched junction nucleotides: 6. The CDR3 is 15 residues long. CDR1 is SGHVS, CDR2 FQNEAQ, per germline. The CDR3 here is CASRLLAGAQETQYF. The CDR3 nucleotides read TGTGCCAGCAGACTTCTAGCGGGGGCTCAAGAGACCCAGTACTTC.

The genes are TRBV7-2 and TRBJ2-7; TRBD1 matches 7 bases. The ends lost 5 bases at V and 3 bases at J; junction bases unmatched: 4. The germline V gene encodes CDR1 SGHTA and CDR2 FQGNSA. CDR3 length: 13 residues. The CDR3 sequence is CASSPGTVYEQYF. In DNA, the CDR3 is TGTGCCAGCAGCCCCGGGACAGTCTACGAGCAGTACTTC.

The rearrangement joins TRBV10-3 to TRBJ1-5; 9 bases line up with TRBD1. Per the germline V gene, CDR1 is ENHRY and CDR2 is SYGVKD. Trimming took 4 bases from V and 7 from J; bases not matched to a gene: 8. This CDR3 is 15 amino acids long. CDR3 bases: TGTGCCATCAGTGCGGGACAGGGAGGTAGCCAGCCCCAGCATTTT. The encoded protein is CAISAGQGGSQPQHF.

In this sample, this clone turned up once. The V gene is TRBV7-9, the J gene TRBJ1-2, with 8 nucleotides matching TRBD1. The germline gives CDR1 SEHNR, CDR2 FQNEAQ (reference sequence). The ends lost 4 bases at V and 7 bases at J; junction bases unmatched: 14. This CDR3 spans 16 amino acids. CDR3 nucleotides: TGTGCCAGCAGCTACATCACAGGGGGAACTACATTTGGCTACACCTTC. Translation: CASSYITGGTTFGYTF.

The V and J genes are TRBV6-4 and TRBJ2-3; 8 nucleotides match TRBD2. This CDR3 is 14 amino acids long. J gave up 3 bases and V 4 bases, and 3 bases lay outside the gene matches. Looked up from germline, CDR1 is MRHNA and CDR2 is SNTAGT. The CDR3 reads CASSAGGATDTQYF. The CDR3 DNA follows: TGTGCCAGCAGTGCCGGGGGGGCGACAGATACGCAGTATTTT.

This clone was counted only a few times. The CDR3 nucleotides read TGTGCCAGTAGGGAGGGAGGGACCAGAAACATTCAGTACTTC. Translated: CASREGGTRNIQYF. The rearrangement joins TRBV19 to TRBJ2-4; TRBD2 agrees at 7 bases. The CDR3 length is 14 residues. Germline loops: CDR1 LNHDA, CDR2 SQIVND (reference sequence). V dropped 6 bases and J dropped 6; count of bases not matched to a gene: 8.

This clone was detected a few times. In DNA form, the CDR3 reads TGTGCCAGCAGTCGCTATGGCTACACCTTC. It translates to CASSRYGYTF. The chain is built from TRBV28 and TRBJ1-2; D not certain. The CDR3 has 10 residues. Germline CDR1 is MDHEN and CDR2 is SYDVKM. V dropped 5 bases and J dropped 4 bases, with 2 bases sitting between them.